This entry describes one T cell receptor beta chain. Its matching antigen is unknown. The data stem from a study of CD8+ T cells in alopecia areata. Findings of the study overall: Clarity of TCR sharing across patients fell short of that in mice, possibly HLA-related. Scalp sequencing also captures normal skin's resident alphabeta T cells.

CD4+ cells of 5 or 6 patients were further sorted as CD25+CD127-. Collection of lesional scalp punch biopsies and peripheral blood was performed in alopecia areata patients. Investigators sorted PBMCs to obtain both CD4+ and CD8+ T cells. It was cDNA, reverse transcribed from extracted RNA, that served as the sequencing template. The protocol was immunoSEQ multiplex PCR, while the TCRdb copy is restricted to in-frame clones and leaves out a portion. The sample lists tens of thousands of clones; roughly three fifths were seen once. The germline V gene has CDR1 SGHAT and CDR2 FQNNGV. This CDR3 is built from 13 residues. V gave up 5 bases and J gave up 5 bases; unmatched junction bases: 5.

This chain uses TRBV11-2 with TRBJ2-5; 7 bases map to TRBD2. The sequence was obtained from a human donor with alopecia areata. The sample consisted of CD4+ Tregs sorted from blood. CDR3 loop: CASSPGGGETQYF. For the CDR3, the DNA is TGTGCCAGCAGCCCCGGGGGAGGGGAGACCCAGTACTTC.